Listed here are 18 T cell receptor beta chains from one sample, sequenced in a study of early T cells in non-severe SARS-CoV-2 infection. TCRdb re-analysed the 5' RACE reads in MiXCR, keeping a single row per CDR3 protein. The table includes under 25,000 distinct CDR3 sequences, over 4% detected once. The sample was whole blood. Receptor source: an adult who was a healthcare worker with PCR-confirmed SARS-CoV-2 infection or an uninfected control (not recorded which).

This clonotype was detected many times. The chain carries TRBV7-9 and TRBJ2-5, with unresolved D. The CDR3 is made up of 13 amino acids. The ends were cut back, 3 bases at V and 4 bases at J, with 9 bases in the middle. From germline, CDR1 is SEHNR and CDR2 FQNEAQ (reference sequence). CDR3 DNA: TGTGCCAGCAGCTTTCCTAATGTAGAGACCCAGTACTTC. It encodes CASSFPNVETQYF. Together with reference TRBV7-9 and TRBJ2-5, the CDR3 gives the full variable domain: DTGVSQNPRHKITKRGQNVTFRCDPISEHNRLYWYRQTLGQGPEFLTYFQNEAQLEKSRLLSDRFSAERPKGSFSTLEIQRTEQGDSAMYLCASSFPNVETQYFGPGTRLLVL.

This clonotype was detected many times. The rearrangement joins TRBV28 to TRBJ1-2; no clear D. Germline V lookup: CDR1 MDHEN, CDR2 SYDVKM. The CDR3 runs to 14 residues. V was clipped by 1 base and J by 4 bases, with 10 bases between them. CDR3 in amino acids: CASSLFRPAYGYTF. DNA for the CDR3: TGTGCCAGCAGTTTATTCAGGCCGGCCTATGGCTACACCTTC.

The CDR3 sequence: CAWSDREPNEKLFF. The CDR3 DNA sequence: TGTGCCTGGAGTGACCGGGAACCTAATGAAAAACTGTTTTTT. This chain joins TRBV30 and TRBJ1-4; D gene uncertain. The V end lost 1 base, the J end lost 3 bases, and 9 bases lay between the germline ends. Germline CDR1 reads GTSNPN; CDR2 reads SVGIG (reference sequence). The CDR3 runs 14 residues.

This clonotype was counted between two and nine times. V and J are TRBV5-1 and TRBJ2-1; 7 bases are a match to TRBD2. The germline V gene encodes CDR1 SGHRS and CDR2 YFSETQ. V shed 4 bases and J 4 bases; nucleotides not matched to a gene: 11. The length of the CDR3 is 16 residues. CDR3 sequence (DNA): TGCGCCAGCAGCCCGGCCGGGACTACATATTACAATGAGCAGTTCTTC. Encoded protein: CASSPAGTTYYNEQFF.

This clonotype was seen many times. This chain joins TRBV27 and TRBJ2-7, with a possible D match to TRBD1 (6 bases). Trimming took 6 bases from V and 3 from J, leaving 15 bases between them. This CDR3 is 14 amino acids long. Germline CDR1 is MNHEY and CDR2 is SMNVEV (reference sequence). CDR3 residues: CASRMDSGSYEQYF. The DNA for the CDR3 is TGTGCCAGCAGGATGGACAGTGGGAGCTACGAGCAGTACTTC.

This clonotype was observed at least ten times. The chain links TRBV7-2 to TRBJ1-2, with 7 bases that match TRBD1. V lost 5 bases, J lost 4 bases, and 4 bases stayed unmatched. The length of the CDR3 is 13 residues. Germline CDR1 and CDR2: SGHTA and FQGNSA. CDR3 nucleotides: TGTGCCAGCAGCCCAAACAGGGGCTATGGCTACACCTTC. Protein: CASSPNRGYGYTF.

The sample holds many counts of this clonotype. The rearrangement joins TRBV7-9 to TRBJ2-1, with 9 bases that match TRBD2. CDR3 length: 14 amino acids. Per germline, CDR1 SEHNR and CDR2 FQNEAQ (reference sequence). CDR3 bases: TGTGCTGGGGCCAGCGGGGGGTCCTACAATGAGCAGTTCTTC. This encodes CAGASGGSYNEQFF.

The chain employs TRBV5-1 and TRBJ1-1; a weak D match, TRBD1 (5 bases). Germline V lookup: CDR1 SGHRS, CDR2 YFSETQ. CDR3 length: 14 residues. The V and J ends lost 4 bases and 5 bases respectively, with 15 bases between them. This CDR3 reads CASSPDTSGTEAFF. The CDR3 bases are TGCGCCAGCAGCCCGGACACGTCTGGTACTGAAGCTTTCTTT.

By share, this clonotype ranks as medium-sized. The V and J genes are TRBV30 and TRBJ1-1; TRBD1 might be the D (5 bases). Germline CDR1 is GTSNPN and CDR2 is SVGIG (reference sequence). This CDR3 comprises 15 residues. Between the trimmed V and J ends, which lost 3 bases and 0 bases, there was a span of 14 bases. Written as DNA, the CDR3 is TGTGCCTGGAGGGATAGACAGCTAATGAACACTGAAGCTTTCTTT. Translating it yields CAWRDRQLMNTEAFF.

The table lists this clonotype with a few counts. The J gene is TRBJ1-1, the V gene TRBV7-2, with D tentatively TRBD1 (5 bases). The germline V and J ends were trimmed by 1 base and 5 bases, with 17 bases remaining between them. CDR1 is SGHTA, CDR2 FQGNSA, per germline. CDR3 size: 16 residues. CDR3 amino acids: CASSLGFGGSRTEAFF. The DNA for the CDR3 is TGTGCCAGCAGCTTAGGGTTCGGGGGAAGTAGGACTGAAGCTTTCTTT.

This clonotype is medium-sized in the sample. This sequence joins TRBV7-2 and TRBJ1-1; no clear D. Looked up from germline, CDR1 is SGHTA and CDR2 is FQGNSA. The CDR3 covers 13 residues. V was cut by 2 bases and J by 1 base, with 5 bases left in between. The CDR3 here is CASSLQTNTEAFF. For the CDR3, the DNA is TGTGCCAGCAGCTTACAAACGAACACTGAAGCTTTCTTT.

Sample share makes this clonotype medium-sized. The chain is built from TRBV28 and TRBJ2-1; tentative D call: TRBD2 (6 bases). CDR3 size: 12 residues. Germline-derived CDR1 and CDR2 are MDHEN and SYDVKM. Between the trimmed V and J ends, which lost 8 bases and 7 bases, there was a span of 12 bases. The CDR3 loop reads CASLPAGNEQFF. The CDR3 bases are TGTGCCAGCCTCCCGGCGGGGAATGAGCAGTTCTTC.

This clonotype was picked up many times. The DNA of the CDR3 is TGTGCCAGCAGCTCCGCGTTTTCAGGACCCTACGAGCAGTACTTC. Its protein product is CASSSAFSGPYEQYF. The chain recombines TRBV7-9 with TRBJ2-7; D is unclear. Trimming took 4 bases from V and 2 from J, leaving 15 bases between them. This CDR3 is built from 15 residues. The germline V gene has CDR1 SEHNR and CDR2 FQNEAQ (reference sequence). Combining the CDR3 with reference TRBV7-9 and TRBJ2-7 gives the whole variable domain DTGVSQNPRHKITKRGQNVTFRCDPISEHNRLYWYRQTLGQGPEFLTYFQNEAQLEKSRLLSDRFSAERPKGSFSTLEIQRTEQGDSAMYLCASSSAFSGPYEQYFGPGTRLTVT.

In nucleotides, the CDR3 is TGTGCCAGCAGCTTGGGACGTAGGCTGCATGAAAAACTGTTTTTT. It encodes CASSLGRRLHEKLFF. The chain employs TRBV5-8 and TRBJ1-4, with D unresolved. The CDR3 has 15 residues. V gave up 0 bases and J gave up 6 bases, with 12 bases separating them. In germline, CDR1 is SGHTS, CDR2 YDEGEE.

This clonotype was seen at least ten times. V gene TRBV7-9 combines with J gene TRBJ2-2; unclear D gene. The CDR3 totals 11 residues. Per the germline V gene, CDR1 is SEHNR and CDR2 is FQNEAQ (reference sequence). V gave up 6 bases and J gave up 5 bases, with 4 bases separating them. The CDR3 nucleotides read TGTGCCAGCAGTCTAACCGGGGAGCTGTTTTTT. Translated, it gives CASSLTGELFF.

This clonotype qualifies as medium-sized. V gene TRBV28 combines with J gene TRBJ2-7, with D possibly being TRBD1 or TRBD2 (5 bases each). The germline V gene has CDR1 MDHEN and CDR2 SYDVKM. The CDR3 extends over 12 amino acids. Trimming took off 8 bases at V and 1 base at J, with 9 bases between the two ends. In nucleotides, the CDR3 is TGTGCCAGCGGGACCCCTTCCTACGAGCAGTACTTC. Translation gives CASGTPSYEQYF.

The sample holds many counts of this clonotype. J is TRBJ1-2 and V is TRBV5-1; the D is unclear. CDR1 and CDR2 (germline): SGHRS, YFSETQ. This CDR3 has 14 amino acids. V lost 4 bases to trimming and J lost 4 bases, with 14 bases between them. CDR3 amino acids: CASSPGAPLYGYTF. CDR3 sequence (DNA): TGCGCCAGCAGCCCCGGAGCACCCCTCTATGGCTACACCTTC.

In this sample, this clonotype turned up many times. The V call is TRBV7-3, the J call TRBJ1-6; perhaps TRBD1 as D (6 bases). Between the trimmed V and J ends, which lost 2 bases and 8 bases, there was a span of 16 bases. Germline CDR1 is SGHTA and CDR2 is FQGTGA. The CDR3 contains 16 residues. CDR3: CASSLHGGGDYSPLHF. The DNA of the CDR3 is TGTGCCAGCAGCTTACATGGGGGCGGGGATTATTCACCCCTCCACTTT.